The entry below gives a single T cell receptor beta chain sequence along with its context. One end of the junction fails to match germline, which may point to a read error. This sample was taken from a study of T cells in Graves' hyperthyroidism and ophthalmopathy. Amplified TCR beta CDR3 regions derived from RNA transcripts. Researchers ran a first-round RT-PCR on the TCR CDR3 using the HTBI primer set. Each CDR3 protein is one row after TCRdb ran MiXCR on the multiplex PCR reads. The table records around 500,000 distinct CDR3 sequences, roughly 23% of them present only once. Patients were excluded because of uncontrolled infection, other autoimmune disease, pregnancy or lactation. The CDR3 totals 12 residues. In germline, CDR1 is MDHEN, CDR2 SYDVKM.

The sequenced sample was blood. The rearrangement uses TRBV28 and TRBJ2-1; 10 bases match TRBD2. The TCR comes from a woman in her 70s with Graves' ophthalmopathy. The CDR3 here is CASSPPLAGNVF. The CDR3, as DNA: TGTGCCAGCAGCCCCCCACTAGCGGGAAACGTCTTC.